Below, 30 T cell receptor beta chains from the same sample are listed, as sequenced in a study of OX40 agonist ivuxolimab in advanced cancers. The method behind the library was the immunoSEQ multiplex PCR assay. Imported from immuneACCESS, the table was reduced by TCRdb to in-frame sequences with V and J called. These copies leave out some clones; in studies compared against another copy, an unresolved V gene accounts for under half, and the cause of the remainder is not known. The sample table shows tens of thousands of clones, and more than 70% are seen once. The ten largest clones capture around 2.5% of the sample. Sequencing used CD4+ or CD8+ T cells sorted from blood, obtained in a trial of the OX40 agonist ivuxolimab. These receptors originate from an adult with an advanced solid tumor such as melanoma, head and neck, liver or kidney cancer.

The CDR3 here is CASSSRGQIAYF. DNA for the CDR3: TGTGCCAGCAGTTCGAGGGGGCAGATTGCGTATTTT. The J gene is TRBJ2-3, the V gene TRBV6-5; TRBD1 matches at 7 bases. The CDR3 extends over 12 amino acids. The V segment lost 4 bases and the J segment 14 bases; nucleotides outside the gene matches: 9. Germline CDR1 and CDR2: MNHEY and SVGAGI.

The J gene is TRBJ1-2, the V gene TRBV9, with 10 bases aligning to TRBD1. Germline CDR1 SGDLS, CDR2 YYNGEE. The V gene end was trimmed by 2 bases and the J gene end by 3 bases; junction bases not matched to a gene: 4. The CDR3 extends over 15 amino acids. CDR3 nucleotides: TGTGCCAGCAGCGTTTTGGGACAGGGGCACTATGGCTACACCTTC. This gives the protein CASSVLGQGHYGYTF.

This clone has a handful of counts. The chain combines TRBV7-9 with TRBJ2-7; D unresolved. Trimming pared 5 bases from V and 5 bases from J, leaving 16 bases between. This CDR3 is 14 amino acids long. The germline gives CDR1 SEHNR, CDR2 FQNEAQ (reference sequence). In DNA, the CDR3 is TGTGCCAGCAGCCCCCAACTGGATGTGGACGAGCAGTACTTC. This gives the protein CASSPQLDVDEQYF. The full variable domain, with the rest looked up from reference TRBV7-9 and TRBJ2-7, is DTGVSQNPRHKITKRGQNVTFRCDPISEHNRLYWYRQTLGQGPEFLTYFQNEAQLEKSRLLSDRFSAERPKGSFSTLEIQRTEQGDSAMYLCASSPQLDVDEQYFGPGTRLTVT.

V is TRBV20-1 and J is TRBJ2-7, with D tentatively TRBD1 (5 bases). Deletions cut 0 bases from V and 5 bases from J, with 5 bases between. CDR3 length: 11 residues. Germline assignment: CDR1 DFQATT and CDR2 SNEGSKA (reference sequence). The CDR3 region has the DNA TGCAGTGCTAGAGACAGGGACGAGCAGTACTTC. Its translation is CSARDRDEQYF.

The CDR3 DNA reads as TGTGCCAGAAATAAGGGGAGAGACAGTGTCCCCGGGGAGCTGTTTTTT. This translates into CARNKGRDSVPGELFF. The rearrangement joins TRBV5-3 to TRBJ2-2; tentatively, D is TRBD1 or TRBD2 (5 bases each). Being an ORF, TRBV5-3 has a function that is uncertain. Trimming shortened V by 6 bases and J by 6 bases, and 21 bases separated the two germline ends. The CDR3 consists of 16 residues.

The chain combines TRBV7-3 with TRBJ2-3; D gene unclear. This CDR3 comprises 12 residues. Germline-derived CDR1 and CDR2 are SGHTA and FQGTGA. The V gene lost 2 bases and the J gene lost 11 bases, with 11 bases spanning the gap. In DNA, the CDR3 is TGTGCCAGCAGCTTATCAGGATCCCAGCAGTATTTT. Residues: CASSLSGSQQYF.

The chain links TRBV2 to TRBJ2-3, with 7 positions matching TRBD2. The length of the CDR3 is 13 residues. The V segment lost 5 bases and the J segment 4 bases; nucleotides outside the gene matches: 3. Germline V gives CDR1 SNHLY, CDR2 FYNNEI. In DNA form, the CDR3 reads TGTGCCAGCAGTCGGGGGGAGCCAGATACGCAGTATTTT. Amino acids: CASSRGEPDTQYF.

The DNA of the CDR3 is TGTGCCAGCAGTTTGTACAGAGAACCCATTATGAACACTGAAGCTTTCTTT. Protein product: CASSLYREPIMNTEAFF. This chain links TRBV27 with TRBJ1-1, with D hard to call. The CDR3 sequence is 17 residues long. Germline CDR1 is MNHEY and CDR2 is SMNVEV (reference sequence). V was pared by 3 bases and J by 0 bases, with 17 bases between.

The chain recombines TRBV19 with TRBJ1-5, with TRBD1 identical over 9 bases. With 7 bases clipped from V and 6 bases from J, the junction kept 10 bases outside the gene matches. The CDR3 is 15 residues long. The germline gives CDR1 LNHDA, CDR2 SQIVND (reference sequence). The CDR3 here is CASNPGQGVGQPQHF. The CDR3 bases are TGTGCCAGTAATCCGGGACAGGGAGTCGGTCAGCCCCAGCATTTT.

Points on this clone: This sample also contains other DNA sequences that code for the same CDR3. This rearrangement joins TRBV5-1 to TRBJ1-1; D unclear. V was trimmed by 0 bases and J by 5 bases, leaving 14 bases between them. This CDR3 spans 15 amino acids. Germline assignment: CDR1 SGHRS and CDR2 YFSETQ. In DNA, the CDR3 is TGCGCCAGCAGCTTGGGGGTAGGAGCGAATACTGAAGCTTTCTTT. This translates into CASSLGVGANTEAFF.

This clone has only one observation. The chain links TRBV11-3 to TRBJ1-6; D is unresolved. The CDR3 has 14 residues. Germline-derived CDR1 and CDR2 are SGHNT and YENEEA. The V gene lost 1 base and the J gene lost 8 bases, with 9 bases spanning the gap. The CDR3 coding sequence is TGTGCCAGCAGCTTAGTTGGGGTTGATTCACCCCTCCACTTT. Protein: CASSLVGVDSPLHF.

The J gene is TRBJ2-7, the V gene TRBV19; TRBD1 matches at 11 bases. V lost 5 bases and J lost 7; bases outside the gene matches: 10. Germline CDR1 is LNHDA and CDR2 is SQIVND (reference sequence). The CDR3 sequence is 15 residues long. The CDR3 region is CASSLGGQGALEQYF. The DNA of the CDR3 is TGTGCCAGTAGTCTCGGAGGACAGGGGGCGCTTGAGCAGTACTTC. The full variable domain, its missing parts supplied by reference TRBV19 and TRBJ2-7, is DGGITQSPKYLFRKEGQNVTLSCEQNLNHDAMYWYRQDPGQGLRLIYYSQIVNDFQKGDIAEGYSVSREKKESFPLTVTSAQKNPTAFYLCASSLGGQGALEQYFGPGTRLTVT.

The chain is built from TRBV27 and TRBJ1-1, with 8 bases lining up with TRBD1. Trimming took 10 bases from V and 5 from J; bases not matched to a gene: 15. This CDR3 is 15 amino acids long. Germline V lookup: CDR1 MNHEY, CDR2 SMNVEV (reference sequence). The CDR3 reads CAIQRTGSLGTEAFF. CDR3 in DNA: TGTGCCATTCAGAGGACAGGGTCCCTAGGAACTGAAGCTTTCTTT.

V usage is TRBV5-8 and J usage is TRBJ2-5; 12 bases match TRBD1. Germline V gene data show CDR1 as SGHTS and CDR2 as YDEGEE. V lost 6 bases and J lost 4; bases outside the gene matches: 10. The length of the CDR3 is 16 residues. CDR3 bases: TGTGCCAGCACCCCGGGGACAGGGGGCGCGTCAGAGACCCAGTACTTC. It is translated as CASTPGTGGASETQYF.

This chain's CDR3 is CASSPGTDYEQYF. CDR3 coding DNA: TGTGCCAGCTCACCAGGAACAGACTACGAGCAGTACTTC. The chain links TRBV18 to TRBJ2-7; no firm D call. Trimming cost V 2 bases and J 3 bases, with 8 bases left between them. Germline V lookup: CDR1 KGHSH, CDR2 LQKENI. The CDR3 spans 13 residues.

The V and J genes are TRBV5-1 and TRBJ1-1; D is unresolved. The CDR3 sequence is 13 residues long. Germline CDR1 and CDR2: SGHRS and YFSETQ. V lost 4 bases and J lost 8, with 15 bases in between. CDR3 residues: CASSHGFTGEAFF. The CDR3 DNA reads as TGCGCCAGCAGCCATGGTTTCACTGGGGAAGCTTTCTTT.

The chain couples TRBV19 to TRBJ1-2, with no clear D. The CDR3 consists of 19 residues. Germline lookup yields CDR1 LNHDA and CDR2 SQIVND (reference sequence). Between the trimmed V and J ends, which lost 3 bases and 4 bases, there was a span of 27 bases. This CDR3 reads CASSIVGSPAVKSFYGYTF. CDR3 bases: TGTGCCAGTAGTATTGTCGGCAGCCCTGCAGTTAAGTCCTTCTATGGCTACACCTTC.

This chain joins TRBV28 and TRBJ1-3, with D possibly TRBD1 on 6 matching bases. This CDR3 has 14 residues. In germline, CDR1 is MDHEN, CDR2 SYDVKM. Trimming shortened V by 7 bases and J by 2 bases, and 12 bases separated the two germline ends. CDR3 sequence: CASNRDDTGNTIYF. Written as DNA, the CDR3 is TGTGCCAGCAACAGGGACGATACTGGAAACACCATATATTTT.

CDR3 nucleotide sequence: TGTGCCAGCAGCTTGGGACAGGGAGGAGGTGCTGGGGCCAACGTCCTGACTTTC. It is translated as CASSLGQGGGAGANVLTF. V gene TRBV7-9 combines with J gene TRBJ2-6, with TRBD1 matching over 9 bases. The ends lost 3 bases at V and 2 bases at J; junction bases unmatched: 8. This CDR3 has 18 amino acids. The germline V gene encodes CDR1 SEHNR and CDR2 FQNEAQ (reference sequence).

The rearrangement links TRBV7-3 to TRBJ2-5; D perhaps matches TRBD2 (6 bases). Trimming shortened V by 5 bases and J by 4 bases, and 14 bases separated the two germline ends. The CDR3 runs 14 residues. The germline V gene encodes CDR1 SGHTA and CDR2 FQGTGA. DNA for the CDR3: TGTGCCAGCAGCCCTTCTGGGGGAGGAGAGACCCAGTACTTC. It specifies CASSPSGGGETQYF.

The chain has TRBV11-2 and TRBJ2-7; weak D call: TRBD2 (6 bases). Germline assignment: CDR1 SGHAT and CDR2 FQNNGV. The CDR3 is made up of 15 amino acids. V was trimmed by 4 bases and J by 5 bases, leaving 18 bases between them. In DNA, the CDR3 is TGTGCCAGCAGCTCTAAGAAGCCCCCGGGGGACGAGCAGTACTTC. As protein: CASSSKKPPGDEQYF.

This clone was counted once. This chain uses TRBV6-5 with TRBJ1-6; no clear D. Germline V lookup: CDR1 MNHEY, CDR2 SVGAGI. The CDR3 sequence is 12 residues long. The V end was cut by 6 bases, the J end by 7 bases, with 7 bases between. The CDR3 region is CASRDQNSPLHF. The CDR3 DNA sequence: TGTGCCAGCAGAGATCAAAATTCACCCCTCCACTTT.

This chain joins TRBV11-2 and TRBJ1-4; no reliable D call. Trimming cost V 7 bases and J 7 bases, with 19 bases left between them. There are 15 residues in the CDR3. CDR1 SGHAT and CDR2 FQNNGV come from the germline V gene. CDR3 sequence reads: CASTPLGWTGEKLFF. The CDR3 DNA sequence: TGTGCCAGCACCCCACTTGGGTGGACTGGTGAAAAACTGTTTTTT.

The V and J genes are TRBV5-1 and TRBJ2-7; weak D call: TRBD2 (5 bases). The V gene lost 4 bases and the J gene lost 0 bases, with 14 bases spanning the gap. Germline-derived CDR1 and CDR2 are SGHRS and YFSETQ. The CDR3 is made up of 15 amino acids. The CDR3 DNA reads as TGCGCCAGCAGCACCCTCGGGGTTAGCTCCTACGAGCAGTACTTC. Amino acid sequence: CASSTLGVSSYEQYF.

The V gene is TRBV6-5, the J gene TRBJ2-7, with 7 bases matching TRBD1. From germline, CDR1 is MNHEY and CDR2 SVGAGI. Trimming cost V 6 bases and J 4 bases; bases outside gene matches: 9. The CDR3 totals 14 residues. Here the CDR3 DNA reads TGTGCCAGCAGGACTGGACAGGCGAGATACGAGCAGTACTTC. The encoded protein is CASRTGQARYEQYF.

V and J are TRBV2 and TRBJ2-2; tentatively, D is TRBD2 (5 bases). This CDR3 is built from 13 residues. Trimming removed 5 bases at V and 1 base at J, with 5 bases between. Germline CDR1 reads SNHLY; CDR2 reads FYNNEI. The CDR3 loop reads CASSRGNTGELFF. The CDR3 coding sequence is TGTGCCAGCAGTCGGGGGAACACCGGGGAGCTGTTTTTT.

This chain uses TRBV7-2 with TRBJ2-1, with 8 bases matching TRBD1. The CDR3 sequence is 14 residues long. CDR1 SGHTA and CDR2 FQGNSA come from the germline V gene. J lost 4 bases, V lost 7 bases, and 6 bases had no gene match. CDR3 residues: CASIQGASYNEQFF. For the CDR3, the DNA is TGTGCCAGCATTCAGGGGGCGTCTTACAATGAGCAGTTCTTC.

This clone was found a few times. The chain carries TRBV5-1 and TRBJ2-4; D is unclear. Trimming stripped 3 bases from V and 0 bases from J, with 7 bases between. CDR1 is SGHRS, CDR2 YFSETQ, per germline. CDR3 length: 14 residues. The CDR3 loop is CASSSTTAKNIQYF. In DNA, the CDR3 is TGCGCCAGCAGCTCGACGACAGCCAAAAACATTCAGTACTTC. Looking up the rest from reference TRBV5-1 and TRBJ2-4 gives the full variable domain: KAGVTQTPRYLIKTRGQQVTLSCSPISGHRSVSWYQQTPGQGLQFLFEYFSETQRNKGNFPGRFSGRQFSNSRSEMNVSTLELGDSALYLCASSSTTAKNIQYFGAGTRLSVL.

The rearrangement links TRBV27 to TRBJ1-5, with a weak D call TRBD1 (6 bases). This CDR3 is built from 18 residues. CDR1 is MNHEY and CDR2 is SMNVEV in the germline V gene (reference sequence). Trimming took off 0 bases at V and 2 bases at J, with 17 bases between the two ends. The CDR3 protein is CASSLSARGGRGNQPQHF. As DNA, the CDR3 is TGTGCCAGCAGTTTATCAGCCAGGGGAGGGAGGGGCAATCAGCCCCAGCATTTT.

The chain couples TRBV30 to TRBJ1-6, with D possibly TRBD1 on 6 matching bases. The CDR3 loop spans 12 amino acids. The V gene's germline CDR1 is GTSNPN and CDR2 SVGIG (reference sequence). With 3 bases removed from V and 8 bases from J, the gap between germline ends came to 8 bases. CDR3 DNA sequence: TGTGCCTGGAGACAGGGAGATTCACCCCTCCACTTT. Translating gives CAWRQGDSPLHF.